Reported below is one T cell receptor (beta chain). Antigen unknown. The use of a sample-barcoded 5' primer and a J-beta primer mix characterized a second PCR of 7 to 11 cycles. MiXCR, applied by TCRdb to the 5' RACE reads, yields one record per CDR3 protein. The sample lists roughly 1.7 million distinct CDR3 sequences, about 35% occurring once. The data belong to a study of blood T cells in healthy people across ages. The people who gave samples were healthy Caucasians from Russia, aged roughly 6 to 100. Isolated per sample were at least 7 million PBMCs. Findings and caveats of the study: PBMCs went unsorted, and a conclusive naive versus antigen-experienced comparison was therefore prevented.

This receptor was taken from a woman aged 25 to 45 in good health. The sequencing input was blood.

CDR3 sequence: CASSTGRGRWDNQPQHF. The CDR3 nucleotides are TGTGCCAGCAGTACCGGTAGGGGGAGATGGGACAATCAGCCCCAGCATTTT. The rearrangement uses TRBV12-3 or TRBV12-4 and TRBJ1-5; weak D call: TRBD1 (6 bases). The CDR3 is 17 residues long. The V gene lost 5 bases and the J gene lost 3 bases, with 20 bases spanning the gap.